A single TCR beta chain is shown here with its context. This record belongs to a study of blood T cell repertoires in COVID-19. Study context: COVID-19 samples collected from the United States, Italy and Spain covered acute and convalescent phases. T cells, B-cell-depleted T cells, or PBMCs provided the cDNA or gDNA that served as material.

This CDR3 comprises 17 residues. Looked up from germline, CDR1 is SGHTA and CDR2 is FQGNSA. The V segment lost 5 bases and the J segment 1 base; nucleotides outside the gene matches: 11. In the source study's methods: Estimates of nucleated cell counts were drawn from the amplification of reference gene primers. The table came from immunoSEQ multiplex PCR; TCRdb's copy has only in-frame clones and leaves some out. D and trimming were read from the DNA, whereas the V and J calls and clone size are those reported in that table. Of some 83,000 clones in the sample, roughly 86% were seen once. The chain links TRBV7-2 to TRBJ1-3; 7 positions match TRBD1. Sequenced material: peripheral blood. The receptor was derived from a man older than 75 with active or convalescent COVID-19. Written as DNA, the CDR3 is TGTGCCAGCAGCGCGCCCGGACAGGTCTATTCTGGAAACACCATATATTTT. Its translation is CASSAPGQVYSGNTIYF.